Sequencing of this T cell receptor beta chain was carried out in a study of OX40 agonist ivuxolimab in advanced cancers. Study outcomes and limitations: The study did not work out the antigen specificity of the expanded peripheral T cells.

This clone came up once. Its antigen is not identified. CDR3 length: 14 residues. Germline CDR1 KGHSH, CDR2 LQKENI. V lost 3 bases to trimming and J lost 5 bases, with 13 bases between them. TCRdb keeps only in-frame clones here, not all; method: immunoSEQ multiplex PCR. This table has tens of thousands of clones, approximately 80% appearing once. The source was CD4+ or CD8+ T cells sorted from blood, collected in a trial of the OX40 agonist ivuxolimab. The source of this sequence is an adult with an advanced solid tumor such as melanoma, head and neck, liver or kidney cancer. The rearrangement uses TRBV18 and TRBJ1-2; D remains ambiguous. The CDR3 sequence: CASSPAQETYGYTF. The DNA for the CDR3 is TGTGCCAGCTCACCGGCGCAGGAGACTTATGGCTACACCTTC.